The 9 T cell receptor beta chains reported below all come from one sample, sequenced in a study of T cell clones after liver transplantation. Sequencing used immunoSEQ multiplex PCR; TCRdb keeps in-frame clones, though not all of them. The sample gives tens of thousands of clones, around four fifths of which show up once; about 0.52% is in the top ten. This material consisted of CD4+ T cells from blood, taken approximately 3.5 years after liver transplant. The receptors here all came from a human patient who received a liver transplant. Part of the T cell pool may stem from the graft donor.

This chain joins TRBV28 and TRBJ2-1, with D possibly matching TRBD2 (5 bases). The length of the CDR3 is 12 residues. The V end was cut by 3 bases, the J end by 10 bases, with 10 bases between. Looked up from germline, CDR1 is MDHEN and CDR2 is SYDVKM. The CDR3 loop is CASSLRVREQFF. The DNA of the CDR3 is TGTGCCAGCAGTTTGAGGGTGAGGGAGCAGTTCTTC. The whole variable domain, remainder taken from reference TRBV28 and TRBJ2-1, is DVKVTQSSRYLVKRTGEKVFLECVQDMDHENMFWYRQDPGLGLRLIYFSYDVKMKEKGDIPEGYSVSREKKERFSLILESASTNQTSMYLCASSLRVREQFFGPGTRLTVL.

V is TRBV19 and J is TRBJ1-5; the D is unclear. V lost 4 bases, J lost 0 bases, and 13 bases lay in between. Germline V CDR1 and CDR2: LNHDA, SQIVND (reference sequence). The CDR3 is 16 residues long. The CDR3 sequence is CASSTLRENSNQPQHF. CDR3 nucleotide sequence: TGTGCCAGTAGTACCCTAAGGGAGAATAGCAATCAGCCCCAGCATTTT.

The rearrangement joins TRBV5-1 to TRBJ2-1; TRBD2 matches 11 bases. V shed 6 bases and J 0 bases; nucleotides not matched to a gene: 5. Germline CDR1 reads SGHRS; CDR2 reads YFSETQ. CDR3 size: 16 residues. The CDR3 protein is CASKGLAGSSYNEQFF. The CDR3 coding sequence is TGCGCCAGCAAAGGACTAGCGGGTAGCTCCTACAATGAGCAGTTCTTC.

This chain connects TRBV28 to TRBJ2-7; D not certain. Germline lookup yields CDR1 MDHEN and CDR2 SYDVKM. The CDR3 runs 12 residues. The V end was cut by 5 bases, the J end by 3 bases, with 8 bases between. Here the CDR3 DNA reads TGTGCCAGCAGTGTCCCAAGCTACGAGCAGTACTTC. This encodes CASSVPSYEQYF.

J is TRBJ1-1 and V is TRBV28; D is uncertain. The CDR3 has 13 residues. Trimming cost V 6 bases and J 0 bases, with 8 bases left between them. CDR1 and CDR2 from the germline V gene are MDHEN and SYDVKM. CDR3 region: CASRFWVNTEAFF. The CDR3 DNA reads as TGTGCCAGCAGGTTTTGGGTGAACACTGAAGCTTTCTTT.

This CDR3 reads CASSPGTGAREQYF. In DNA, the CDR3 is TGTGCCAGCAGCCCAGGGACCGGGGCTAGGGAGCAGTACTTC. The chain uses TRBV7-2 and TRBJ2-7; D possibly uses TRBD1 or TRBD2 (5 bases each). The CDR3 runs 14 residues. Deletions cut 5 bases from V and 7 bases from J, with 18 bases between. Germline V lookup: CDR1 SGHTA, CDR2 FQGNSA.

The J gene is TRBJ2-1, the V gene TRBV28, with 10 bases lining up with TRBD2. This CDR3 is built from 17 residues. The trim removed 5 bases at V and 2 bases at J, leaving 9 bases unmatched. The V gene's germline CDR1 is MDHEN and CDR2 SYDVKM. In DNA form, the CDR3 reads TGTGCCAGCAGTCGCCCGGGACTAGCGTCTCCCTACAATGAGCAGTTCTTC. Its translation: CASSRPGLASPYNEQFF.

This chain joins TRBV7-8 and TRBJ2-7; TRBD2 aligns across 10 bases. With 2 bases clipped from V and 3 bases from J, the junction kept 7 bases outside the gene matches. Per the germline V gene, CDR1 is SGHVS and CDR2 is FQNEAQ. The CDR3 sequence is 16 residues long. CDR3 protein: CASSLFGASGSYEQYF. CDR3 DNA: TGTGCCAGCAGCTTATTTGGGGCTAGCGGGAGCTACGAGCAGTACTTC.

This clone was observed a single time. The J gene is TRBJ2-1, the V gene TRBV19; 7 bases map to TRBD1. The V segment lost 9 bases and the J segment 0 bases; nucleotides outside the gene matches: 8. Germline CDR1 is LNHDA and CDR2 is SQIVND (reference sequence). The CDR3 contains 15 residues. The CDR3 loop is CASSRDRSSYNEQFF. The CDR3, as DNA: TGTGCCAGCAGTCGGGACAGAAGCTCCTACAATGAGCAGTTCTTC.